The T cell receptor beta chain under discussion was sequenced for a study of beta chain features in type 1 diabetes. Study-wide context: Across all samples, approximately 99 million sorted cells were examined. Overall study results and limits: Comparison showed that naive, central memory and Treg TCRB repertoires appeared more similar among patients than among healthy donors. All four CD4+ subsets of Type 1 diabetes patients contained TCRB CDR3s that were moderately but significantly shorter. The VDJ junctions of type 1 diabetes patients carried fewer insertions and more deletions.

The authors reverse transcribed all of the isolated RNA, so sequencing captured expressed TCRB transcripts. Produced via immunoSEQ multiplex PCR; TCRdb's table is partial and in-frame only. There are roughly 260,000 clones in the sample; 9.5% to 13% occur only once, and around 0.018% lies in the top ten. This clone was detected only a few times. Its target is not known. This CDR3 region has 14 residues. The V and J ends lost 5 bases and 8 bases respectively, with 19 bases between them. Germline values: CDR1 SGHRS, CDR2 YFSETQ. This TCR was sampled from a man aged 25 to 45 with type 1 diabetes. The sequencing sample was made of naive CD4+ T cells from blood. The chain employs TRBV5-1 and TRBJ1-2; D unclear. The CDR3 sequence is CASRPDRLRGGYTF. The DNA for the CDR3 is TGCGCCAGCAGGCCCGATCGACTGCGAGGGGGCTACACCTTC.